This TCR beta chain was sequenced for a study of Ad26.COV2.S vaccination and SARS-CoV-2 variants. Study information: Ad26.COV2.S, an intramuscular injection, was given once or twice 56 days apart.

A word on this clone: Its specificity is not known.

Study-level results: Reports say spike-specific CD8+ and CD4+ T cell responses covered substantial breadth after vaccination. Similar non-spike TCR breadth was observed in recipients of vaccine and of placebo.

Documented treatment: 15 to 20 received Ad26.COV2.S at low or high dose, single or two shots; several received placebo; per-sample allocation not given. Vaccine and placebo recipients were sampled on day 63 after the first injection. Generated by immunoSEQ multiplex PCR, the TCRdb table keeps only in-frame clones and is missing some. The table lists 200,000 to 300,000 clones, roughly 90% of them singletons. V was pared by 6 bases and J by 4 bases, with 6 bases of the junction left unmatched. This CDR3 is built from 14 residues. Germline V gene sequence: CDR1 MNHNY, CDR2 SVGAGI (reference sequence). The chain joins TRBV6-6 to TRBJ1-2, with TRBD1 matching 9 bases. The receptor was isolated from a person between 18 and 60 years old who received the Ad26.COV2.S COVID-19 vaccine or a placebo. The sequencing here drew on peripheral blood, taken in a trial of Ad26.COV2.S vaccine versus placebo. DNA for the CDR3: TGTGCCAGCAGCCCCGGACAGGGGAGCTATGGCTACACCTTC. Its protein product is CASSPGQGSYGYTF.